This note documents a single T cell receptor (beta chain) sequence. This clonotype has only a few counts. What antigen it recognizes has not been identified. Per-base qualities were not stored, and no clone one base away is much larger. The library came from 5' RACE. Sequencing instrument: Illumina HiSeq 2500. A second PCR of about 7 to 12 cycles was run with a J-beta primer mix and a sample-barcoded 5' primer. A unique molecular identifier was introduced onto each TCR beta cDNA molecule by a template-switch 5' adaptor carrying 12 random nucleotides. At least 2.5 million CDR3-containing paired-end reads were obtained from each sample. First-strand cDNA was synthesized from all RNA with the Mint cDNA synthesis kit, primed by a TRBC-specific oligonucleotide. Following uracil-DNA glycosylase treatment, a first 18-cycle PCR with universal primers M1SS and BC2_uni_R was performed on all cDNA. Per the source publication's procedure: For normalization, 1 million high-quality reads were randomly selected from each sample, with every read carrying a distinct molecular identifier. Reads sharing molecular identifiers were discarded rather than binned into consensus sequences. MiTCR, run with a Q25 quality threshold and the strictest error-elimination algorithm, handled CDR3 identification, clonotype clustering and error correction. A nonparametric unseen species model with Euler transformation was used to estimate a lower bound on total TCR beta diversity. The raw public data were reprocessed by TCRdb itself: fastp quality trimming at Q25, MiXCR clonotype calling, in-frame beta chains only. Identical CDR3 protein sequences are pooled into one entry, listed with their most common genes and DNA. The V and J calls here are based on TCRdb, not the publication. For this sample the table gives roughly 1,000,000 distinct CDR3 sequences, of which under 30% were detected only once. About 0.72% of the sample comes from the top ten.

V was cut back by 3 bases and J by 0 bases, leaving a gap of 8 bases between them. The CDR3, cysteine through phenylalanine, is 13 amino acids long. Of the read, only the CDR3 DNA is kept; its 39 bases are in frame from base 1. For CDR1 and CDR2, the germline V gene (reference sequence) lists DFQATT and SNEGSKA. The roughly 39 donors, aged about 6 to 95 years, were systemically healthy Caucasian individuals from Russia. Each donor gave 8 to 10 milliliters of peripheral blood, drawn into EDTA-treated Vacutainer tubes. Ficoll-Paque density-gradient centrifugation was used to isolate PBMCs, with at least 6.5 million per sample. Total RNA was extracted from PBMCs with Trizol reagent, with at least 6 micrograms obtained per sample. Naive CD45RAhigh/CD27high T cell percentages were measured by flow cytometry on a PBMC aliquot from every donor. The data were taken from a study of blood T cells in healthy people across ages (dated by TCRdb to between 2014 and 2017). A note on the overall study: In model experiments, template switching captured roughly one uniquely barcoded TCR beta cDNA molecule for every two T cells. The study measured age-related changes in TCR beta repertoire diversity using deep sequencing normalized with unique cDNA molecular identifiers. The donors were split into four age groups: young (average around 15 years), middle-aged (about 40), aged (about 62) and long-lived (approximately 80). Two additional independent replicas of 1 million unique cDNA reads from the same blood draw were analyzed for two donors (one aged 18 to 30 and one aged 80 or older).

Overall results and qualifications from the work: Compared with the aged group, the long-lived group had more naive CD4+ T cells, fewer expanded clones and increased TCR diversity, a pattern suggesting age selection. Total diversity estimates from one million sequenced T cells were considered lower bounds and underestimates. Observed TCR beta diversity per million T cells fell roughly linearly with age, and a significant reduction was already apparent by age roughly 40. Because profiling used bulk unsorted PBMCs, naive and antigen-experienced compartments could not be compared conclusively. A strong correlation was found between observed TCR beta diversity and the percentage of naive T cells measured by flow cytometry. Because donor CMV infection status was unknown, age-related changes in expanded clonotypes were potentially confounded.

Another study also made use of these data, one on T cells of mothers and their children. The second study's paper adds: Donors were nine systemically healthy Caucasian individuals: three mothers and their six children. cDNA synthesis used all of the extracted RNA, with 1.5 ug of RNA in each 15 ul reaction. Sample barcodes and 2-4 random nucleotides were added via the M1S primer in the second PCR. More than 8.5 million TCR beta CDR3 reads were obtained from each mother, and approximately 3 million reads were obtained from each child. Thymic selection shapes the output of TCR recombination in a similar way in related and unrelated pairs, and inherited differences have a minor effect. Normalized repertoire overlap was always slightly but never significantly higher in related than unrelated mother-child pairs. No persistent microchimeric T cell clones were found, with a detection sensitivity of approximately 100 clones per million clonotypes. To look for features that set related mother-child pairs apart from unrelated individuals, the researchers ran deep NGS to compare the TCR beta repertoires of mothers and children. The mean age was around 40 +/- 4 years for the mothers and about 10 +/- 4 years for the children. After adapter ligation with NEBNext reagents, the libraries were sequenced on Illumina HiSeq 2000 with 100+100 nt paired-end reads. To prevent cross-contamination, the mother and child libraries were prepared a month apart and were sequenced in separate runs. For each donor, somewhere between about 450,000 and 2,000,000 distinct TCR beta clonotypes were identified. Naive TCR beta clonotypes were estimated from low-frequency clonotypes matched to each donor's FACS-determined naive share, without sorting.

Sequencing used blood. The clonotype comes from a girl between 2 and 10 years old in good health. Rearrangement joined TRBV20-1 to TRBJ2-5, with the D gene too uncertain to name. The CDR3 region reads CSASFLYQETQYF. The nucleotide sequence is given as TGCAGTGCTAGTTTCCTCTACCAAGAGACCCAGTACTTC.